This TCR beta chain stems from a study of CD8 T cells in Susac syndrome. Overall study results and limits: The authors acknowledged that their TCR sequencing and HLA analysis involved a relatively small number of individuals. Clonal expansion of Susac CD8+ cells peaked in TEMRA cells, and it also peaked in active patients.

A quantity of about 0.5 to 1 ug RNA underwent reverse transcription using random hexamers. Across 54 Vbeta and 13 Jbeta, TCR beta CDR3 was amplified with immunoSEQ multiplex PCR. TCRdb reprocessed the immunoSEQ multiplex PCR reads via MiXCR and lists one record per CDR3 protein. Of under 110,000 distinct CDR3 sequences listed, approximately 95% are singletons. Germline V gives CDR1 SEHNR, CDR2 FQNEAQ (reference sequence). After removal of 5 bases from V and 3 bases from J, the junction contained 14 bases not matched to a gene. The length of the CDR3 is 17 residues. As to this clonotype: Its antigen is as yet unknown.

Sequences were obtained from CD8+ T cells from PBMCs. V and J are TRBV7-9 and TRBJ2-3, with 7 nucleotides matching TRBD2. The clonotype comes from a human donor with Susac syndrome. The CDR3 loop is CASSPRQGGLGTDTQYF. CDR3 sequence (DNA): TGTGCCAGCAGCCCCCGCCAGGGCGGACTAGGAACAGATACGCAGTATTTT.